In its sample, the clone carrying this TCR beta chain was seen a few times. The antigen is not known. This specimen comes from a study of early T cells in non-severe SARS-CoV-2 infection. On the study more broadly: Bulk RNA isolated from unsorted whole blood underwent sequencing; chains were not paired. Whole-study findings and limits: Anti-spike CD8 responses were favored by VDJdb matching, which missed private and CD4 specificities.

Unique molecular identifiers tagged individual cDNA molecules. TCRdb used MiXCR to reprocess the 5' RACE reads, holding one entry per CDR3 protein. The table has approximately 85,000 distinct CDR3 sequences, 12% seen once; the top ten hold approximately 7%. The CDR3 has 15 amino acids. Germline CDR1 reads SGDLS; CDR2 reads YYNGEE. Deletions cut 0 bases from V and 8 bases from J, with 14 bases between. The TCR sequence derives from an adult who was a healthcare worker with PCR-confirmed SARS-CoV-2 infection or an uninfected control (not recorded which). The sample taken for sequencing was whole blood. V is TRBV9 and J is TRBJ1-4; the D gene is possibly TRBD1 (5 bases). The CDR3 loop is CASSVGGASWEKLFF. The CDR3 DNA is TGTGCCAGCAGCGTAGGAGGGGCAAGTTGGGAAAAACTGTTTTTT.